These 31 T cell receptor beta chains share one sample of origin, sequenced in a study of circulating CD8 cells and anti-PD-1 response in melanoma. Each library started from about 15 ng of total RNA using the QIAseq Immune Repertoire TCR panel. TCRdb re-analysed the reads in MiXCR, keeping a single row per CDR3 protein. The sample shows over 600 distinct CDR3 sequences, approximately 8% of them seen only once. Four subsets defined by PD-1 and/or TIGIT were sorted from live CD3+CD8+TCRalphabeta+ cells. The sequencing here drew on CD8+ T cells from PBMCs, taken at baseline or after one month of anti-PD-1 therapy (not recorded which). The receptors were sampled from a human donor with melanoma.

This clonotype is large (0.1 to 1%) by share. The chain employs TRBV19 and TRBJ2-2; the match to TRBD1 covers 7 bases. There are 14 residues in the CDR3. Trimming took 4 bases from V and 6 from J; bases not matched to a gene: 5. CDR1 and CDR2 (germline): LNHDA, SQIVND (reference sequence). This CDR3 reads CASSNLQGAGELFF. DNA for the CDR3: TGTGCCAGTAGTAACCTTCAGGGGGCCGGGGAGCTGTTTTTT.

This clonotype is classed as medium-sized. The chain carries TRBV20-1 and TRBJ2-1; 9 positions match TRBD2. The CDR3 spans 12 residues. Germline CDR1 DFQATT, CDR2 SNEGSKA (reference sequence). J lost 8 bases, V lost 3 bases, and 2 bases had no gene match. The CDR3 DNA sequence: TGCAGTGCTAGGGGACTAGCCGATGAGCAGTTCTTC. It codes for CSARGLADEQFF.

By share, this clonotype counts as medium-sized. The CDR3 DNA reads as TGCAGCGTTGACCTGCGGGGGTCGAACACCGGGGAGCTGTTTTTT. Protein product: CSVDLRGSNTGELFF. V usage is TRBV29-1 and J usage is TRBJ2-2; 7 bases map to TRBD2. This CDR3 is built from 15 residues. Losses at the gene ends were 3 bases for V and 0 bases for J; bases not matched to a gene: 4. Germline CDR1 SQVTM, CDR2 ANQGSEA.

This clonotype is categorized as large. The chain uses TRBV19 and TRBJ2-7; D gene unclear. V was pared by 3 bases and J by 4 bases, with 10 bases between. CDR1 is LNHDA, CDR2 SQIVND, per germline (reference sequence). The CDR3 consists of 13 residues. The CDR3 region has the DNA TGTGCCAGTAGTATGCAGGACCTGTACGAGCAGTACTTC. Amino acid sequence: CASSMQDLYEQYF.

This clonotype is deemed large. The chain is built from TRBV7-2 and TRBJ2-3; the D is unclear. Germline lookup yields CDR1 SGHTA and CDR2 FQGNSA. V dropped 2 bases and J dropped 6 bases, with 9 bases sitting between them. The CDR3 loop spans 13 amino acids. In DNA form, the CDR3 reads TGTGCCAGCAGCTTAAGGGTCGTCGATACGCAGTATTTT. This gives the protein CASSLRVVDTQYF.

Sample share makes this clonotype large. This chain uses TRBV2 with TRBJ2-7, with D unclear. V lost 3 bases, J lost 3 bases, and 15 bases lay in between. This CDR3 is 15 amino acids long. Per germline, CDR1 SNHLY and CDR2 FYNNEI. The CDR3 DNA sequence: TGTGCCAGCAGTGAGGTGGCAGGCGCTCTCTACGAGCAGTACTTC. Its translation: CASSEVAGALYEQYF.

This clonotype has a handful of counts. This rearrangement joins TRBV30 to TRBJ1-1; the D gene is possibly TRBD1 (5 bases). The CDR3 extends over 13 amino acids. V lost 5 bases and J 1 base, leaving 11 bases between the germline ends. Germline V gene data show CDR1 as GTSNPN and CDR2 as SVGIG (reference sequence). The CDR3 bases are TGTGCCTGGGTGGTGGGGGAGAACACTGAAGCTTTCTTT. It translates to CAWVVGENTEAFF.

The chain uses TRBV10-2 and TRBJ1-5; D uncertain. Germline V gives CDR1 WSHSY, CDR2 SAAADI. The CDR3 contains 13 residues. V was trimmed by 6 bases and J by 5 bases, leaving 11 bases between them. The CDR3 loop is CASRWEQDQPQHF. Written as DNA, the CDR3 is TGCGCCAGCAGGTGGGAGCAAGATCAGCCCCAGCATTTT.

This clonotype counts as large (0.1 to 1%). This chain connects TRBV27 to TRBJ2-2; D ambiguous. Germline lookup yields CDR1 MNHEY and CDR2 SMNVEV (reference sequence). The CDR3 runs 14 residues. The germline V and J ends were trimmed by 4 bases and 1 base, with 7 bases remaining between them. The DNA of the CDR3 is TGTGCCAGCAGTTCACACTTGAACACCGGGGAGCTGTTTTTT. Translating it yields CASSSHLNTGELFF.

A word on this clonotype: A much larger clone sits a single nucleotide away, making a read error possible. The chain joins TRBV20-1 to TRBJ1-1, with D maybe TRBD1 (5 bases). CDR3 length: 13 amino acids. Per germline, CDR1 DFQATT and CDR2 SNEGSKA (reference sequence). The CDR3 reads CCARGEWGTGAFF. CDR3 in DNA: TGCTGTGCTAGAGGGGAATGGGGGACTGGAGCTTTCTTT.

Relative to its sample, this clonotype is large (0.1 to 1%). The chain couples TRBV10-3 to TRBJ1-5; D might be TRBD1 (5 bases). The CDR3 consists of 15 residues. The germline V gene has CDR1 ENHRY and CDR2 SYGVKD. V lost 3 bases to trimming and J lost 6 bases, with 15 bases between them. The DNA of the CDR3 is TGTGCCATCAGTGAAAGAGGGGTGACGGCTCAGCCCCAGCATTTT. Protein product: CAISERGVTAQPQHF.

This clonotype was detected only a few times. This chain uses TRBV11-2 with TRBJ2-5; the D gene could be TRBD1 or TRBD2 (5 bases each). The CDR3 has 16 amino acids. Trimming shortened V by 2 bases and J by 2 bases, and 15 bases separated the two germline ends. CDR1 is SGHAT and CDR2 is FQNNGV in the germline V gene. CDR3: CASSLSGLGFQETQYF. DNA of the CDR3: TGTGCCAGCAGCTTATCGGGGCTGGGTTTTCAAGAGACCCAGTACTTC.

Judged by abundance, this clonotype is large. V gene TRBV29-1 combines with J gene TRBJ2-7, with D possibly being TRBD1 (6 bases). Germline V lookup: CDR1 SQVTM, CDR2 ANQGSEA. Trimming shortened V by 7 bases and J by 5 bases, and 12 bases separated the two germline ends. CDR3 size: 11 residues. The CDR3 here is CSARGFDEQYF. Here the CDR3 DNA reads TGCAGCGCCAGGGGTTTCGACGAGCAGTACTTC.

This clonotype has only a few counts. This could be a read error, since a much larger clone is one nucleotide away. The chain joins TRBV20-1 to TRBJ2-1; a weak D match, TRBD2 (6 bases). The V and J ends lost 3 bases and 3 bases respectively, with 15 bases between them. Germline V gene data show CDR1 as DFQATT and CDR2 as SNEGSKA (reference sequence). CDR3 length equals 15 residues. CDR3 residues: CSARGWDWDYNEQFF. The CDR3 DNA reads as TGCAGTGCTAGGGGCTGGGACTGGGACTACAATGAGCAGTTCTTC.

In this sample, this clonotype is large (0.1 to 1%). The rearrangement uses TRBV5-5 and TRBJ2-7; possible D gene TRBD1, 6 bases. The germline CDR1 and CDR2 sequences are SGHKS and YYEKEE (reference sequence). The CDR3 has 13 residues. Trimming stripped 4 bases from V and 4 bases from J, with 12 bases between. CDR3 in DNA: TGTGCCAGCAGCAGACTTACAGGGTACGAGCAGTACTTC. Its translation: CASSRLTGYEQYF. Supplemented by reference TRBV5-5 and TRBJ2-7, the full variable domain reads DAGVTQSPTHLIKTRGQQVTLRCSPISGHKSVSWYQQVLGQGPQFIFQYYEKEERGRGNFPDRFSARQFPNYSSELNVNALLLGDSALYLCASSRLTGYEQYFGPGTRLTVT.

This clonotype is labeled as medium-sized (0.01 to 0.1%). The chain joins TRBV4-1 to TRBJ2-3; unclear D gene. The CDR3 totals 14 residues. Germline V lookup: CDR1 MGHRA, CDR2 YSYEKL. The germline V and J ends were trimmed by 4 bases and 6 bases, with 14 bases remaining between them. The CDR3 DNA follows: TGCGCCAGCAGCCCTCACATGGCCGGGGATACGCAGTATTTT. As protein: CASSPHMAGDTQYF.

On this clonotype: A read error is likely here: a far larger clone is one base away. This rearrangement joins TRBV4-3 to TRBJ2-7; 8 nucleotides agree with TRBD1. V gave up 1 base and J gave up 6 bases; unmatched junction bases: 8. This CDR3 region has 15 residues. The germline V gene encodes CDR1 LGHNA and CDR2 YSLEER. The CDR3, as DNA: TGCGCCAGCAGCCAAGGACAGGGGAAGGCCTGCGAGCAGTACTTC. Translated, it gives CASSQGQGKACEQYF.

V is TRBV4-3 and J is TRBJ2-7; D might be TRBD1 or TRBD2, each matching 5 bases. From germline, CDR1 is LGHNA and CDR2 YSLEER. The V and J ends lost 4 bases and 6 bases respectively, with 16 bases between them. The CDR3 loop spans 14 amino acids. The CDR3 region has the DNA TGCGCCAGCAGCCCGAGGGGCAGTTGGAGCGAGCAGTACTTC. It yields the protein CASSPRGSWSEQYF.

By sample share, this clonotype is large. The rearrangement joins TRBV11-2 to TRBJ2-3; D might be TRBD1 (6 bases). The germline gives CDR1 SGHAT, CDR2 FQNNGV. This CDR3 is built from 14 residues. Between the trimmed V and J ends, which lost 2 bases and 2 bases, there was a span of 8 bases. CDR3 residues: CASSLTGHTDTQYF. The CDR3 DNA follows: TGTGCCAGCAGCTTAACAGGGCACACAGATACGCAGTATTTT.

This clonotype was found a few times. V gene TRBV19 combines with J gene TRBJ1-1; D ambiguous. CDR3 length: 13 residues. Germline values: CDR1 LNHDA, CDR2 SQIVND (reference sequence). Trimming removed 2 bases from V and 0 bases from J, with 4 bases in between. In DNA form, the CDR3 reads TGTGCCAGTAGTATAATGTTGAACACTGAAGCTTTCTTT. Its protein product is CASSIMLNTEAFF.

In its sample, this clonotype ranks as medium-sized. V and J are TRBV20-1 and TRBJ2-1; 7 nucleotides agree with TRBD1. The germline gives CDR1 DFQATT, CDR2 SNEGSKA (reference sequence). With V trimmed by 2 bases and J by 3 bases, 4 bases remained unmatched. There are 14 residues in the CDR3. CDR3 protein: CSARIGQDYNEQFF. The CDR3 coding sequence is TGCAGTGCTAGAATCGGACAGGACTACAATGAGCAGTTCTTC.

This clonotype is large. This chain connects TRBV7-2 to TRBJ1-1; no clear D gene. The V gene lost 5 bases and the J gene lost 0 bases, with 7 bases spanning the gap. Germline V CDR1 and CDR2: SGHTA, FQGNSA. The CDR3 has 13 amino acids. The CDR3 nucleotides read TGTGCCAGCAGCGGAGGCATGAACACTGAAGCTTTCTTT. Residues: CASSGGMNTEAFF.

By its share, this clonotype is medium-sized (0.01 to 0.1%). V and J are TRBV7-2 and TRBJ2-7; TRBD2 matches at 9 bases. The CDR3 spans 14 residues. The V segment lost 3 bases and the J segment 2 bases; nucleotides outside the gene matches: 2. Per the germline V gene, CDR1 is SGHTA and CDR2 is FQGNSA. CDR3 region: CASSFASGAYEQYF. The CDR3 region has the DNA TGTGCCAGCAGCTTTGCTAGCGGGGCCTACGAGCAGTACTTC.

This clonotype is large (0.1 to 1%). J is TRBJ1-1 and V is TRBV2; D gene uncertain. Germline CDR1 and CDR2: SNHLY and FYNNEI. The CDR3 has 13 amino acids. Trimming pared 3 bases from V and 6 bases from J, leaving 11 bases between. The CDR3 coding sequence is TGTGCCAGCAGTGATGCAGCTAATCCTGAAGCTTTCTTT. Its translation is CASSDAANPEAFF.

By share of the sample, this clonotype is large (0.1 to 1%). The rearrangement joins TRBV27 to TRBJ2-4; D gene unclear. Germline CDR1 is MNHEY and CDR2 is SMNVEV (reference sequence). This CDR3 has 14 residues. Deletions cut 5 bases from V and 1 base from J, with 9 bases between. The CDR3 region is CASSDDFAKNIQYF. In nucleotides, the CDR3 is TGTGCCAGCAGTGATGACTTTGCCAAAAACATTCAGTACTTC.

Within the sample, this clonotype is medium-sized. A single base separates this from a much larger clone, so it may be a read error. V and J are TRBV2 and TRBJ1-6; the D is unclear. Germline V gene lookup returns CDR1 SNHLY and CDR2 FYNNEI. The CDR3 is made up of 16 amino acids. This CDR3 is CASSESRSSYNSPPHF. CDR3 DNA sequence: TGTGCCAGCAGTGAAAGTAGGAGCTCCTATAATTCACCCCCCCACTTT.

This clonotype counts as large. The V gene is TRBV29-1, the J gene TRBJ2-4; tentatively, D is TRBD2 (6 bases). V lost 1 base, J lost 8 bases, and 15 bases lay in between. The CDR3 covers 14 residues. Per the germline V gene, CDR1 is SQVTM and CDR2 is ANQGSEA. The CDR3 reads CSVEAGEAADIQYF. DNA for the CDR3: TGCAGCGTTGAAGCCGGGGAGGCCGCGGACATTCAGTACTTC.

This clonotype is medium-sized (0.01 to 0.1%) in the sample. This sequence joins TRBV14 and TRBJ2-7; D is ambiguous. The CDR3 has 15 amino acids. Trimming stripped 0 bases from V and 5 bases from J, with 14 bases between. Per germline, CDR1 SGHDN and CDR2 FVKESK. CDR3 nucleotide sequence: TGTGCCAGCAGCCAAGATGTCAGTCGGTTGCACGAGCAGTACTTC. Translation: CASSQDVSRLHEQYF.

This clonotype is labeled as large (0.1 to 1%). The rearrangement links TRBV12-3 or TRBV12-4 to TRBJ2-2; 13 bases line up with TRBD2. Losses at the gene ends were 5 bases for V and 7 bases for J; bases not matched to a gene: 10. The CDR3 spans 17 residues. In DNA, the CDR3 is TGTGCCAGCAGTCCCGCCGGGACTAGCGGGGATTACGGGGAGCTGTTTTTT. Amino acid sequence: CASSPAGTSGDYGELFF.

By frequency in the sample, this clonotype is large. CDR3 amino acids: CSARGRDWDYNEQFF. CDR3 nucleotides: TGCAGTGCTAGGGGCCGGGACTGGGACTACAATGAGCAGTTCTTC. The chain recombines TRBV20-1 with TRBJ2-1; TRBD2 might be the D (6 bases). Per germline, CDR1 DFQATT and CDR2 SNEGSKA (reference sequence). CDR3 length: 15 residues. The V and J ends lost 3 bases and 3 bases respectively, with 15 bases between them.

Sample share makes this clonotype medium-sized (0.01 to 0.1%). This rearrangement joins TRBV2 to TRBJ2-7; D possibly matches TRBD1 or TRBD2 (6 bases each). Between the trimmed V and J ends, which lost 8 bases and 5 bases, there was a span of 19 bases. Germline lookup yields CDR1 SNHLY and CDR2 FYNNEI. This CDR3 has 14 residues. CDR3 in DNA: TGTGCCAGCGGGCGGGACACCCTGGCCAACGAGCAGTACTTC. It specifies CASGRDTLANEQYF.